This TCR beta chain originates from a study of T cells expressing NK-cell markers. TCRdb re-called the 5' RACE reads and shows each CDR3 protein once, DNA omitted. Here the sample table reports 350,000 to 400,000 distinct CDR3 sequences. Details on this clonotype: Its antigen remains unknown.

CDR1 and CDR2 (germline): MNHNS, SASEGT. The CDR3 runs to 13 residues. Study outcomes and limitations: Similarly, these clonotypes led the CD3+CD56-NKG2C+ fraction as well in several donors.

This receptor was taken from a woman in her fifties or sixties in good health. Sequenced material: blood T cells: a sorted CD56 or NKG2C T cell subset, CD4+ or CD8+ T cells, or bulk PBMC T cells (not recorded which). The chain couples TRBV6-1 to TRBJ1-5; the TCRdb call, TRBD1, lacks DNA for checking. The CDR3 spells CATSGTVNQPQHF.